This T cell receptor (beta chain) comes out of a study of regulatory T cells in long-lasting Graves disease. Findings and limits, study-wide: Persistent disease was characterized by preferential usage of TRBV28, TRBJ1-2 and TRBJ2-5. The sample size was small, and this may have reduced accuracy.

Trimming took 10 bases from V and 6 from J, leaving 17 bases between them. The CDR3 sequence is 14 residues long. From germline, CDR1 is KGHDR and CDR2 SFDVKD. Both iRepertoire HTBI primers and Arm-PCR of CDR3 regions were used to build the TCR beta libraries. Original methodology: Taken together, the samples had roughly 56 TRBV and 13 to 15 TRBJ segments identified. TCRdb fed the multiplex PCR reads into MiXCR, producing one record per CDR3 protein. The V and J calls shown here were made by TCRdb, not taken from the authors' results. The sample contains 300,000 to 350,000 distinct CDR3 sequences, 15% to 20% of which appear only once. For this clonotype: Its antigen is not identified.

This sample's time point: persistent/refractory GD, antithyroid drugs over 5 years with positive TRAb. TCR sequences were obtained from RNA taken from PBMCs. Into tubes containing EDTA, about 9.6 milliliters of peripheral blood were drawn. This chain connects TRBV24-1 to TRBJ2-2; the D call may be TRBD1 or TRBD2 (5 bases each). The TCR was taken from a female donor with Graves disease. The input for sequencing was peripheral blood mononuclear cells (PBMCs), taken when the disease was refractory, from a patient treated with antithyroid drugs. CDR3 region: CATGVSGTAGELFF. Here the CDR3 DNA reads TGTGCCACTGGAGTGTCAGGGACCGCCGGGGAGCTGTTTTTT.